One and the same sample provided the 22 T cell receptor beta chains below, sequenced in a study of T cell repertoires in cytomegalovirus infection. Their recognized antigens are unknown. TCRdb itself ran the reads through MiXCR, one entry per CDR3 protein. The table includes roughly 340,000 distinct CDR3 sequences, 25% to 30% detected once. Sequencing used cultured PBMCs, obtained from culture after CMV antigen stimulation. The source of these receptors is a human donor in good health (CMV status not recorded). Some clones in this sample may be carry-over from other donors' samples.

This clonotype has at least ten counts. V gene TRBV7-2 combines with J gene TRBJ2-3; the match to TRBD2 covers 13 bases. The germline CDR1 and CDR2 sequences are SGHTA and FQGNSA. The CDR3 is 18 amino acids. The ends lost 1 base at V and 0 bases at J; junction bases unmatched: 4. CDR3 nucleotides: TGTGCCAGCAGCTTAGTTCGACTAGCGGGGGGAAGCACAGATACGCAGTATTTT. Protein: CASSLVRLAGGSTDTQYF. The complete variable domain, with remaining parts taken from reference TRBV7-2 and TRBJ2-3, reads GAGVSQSPSNKVTEKGKDVELRCDPISGHTALYWYRQSLGQGLEFLIYFQGNSAPDKSGLPSDRFSAERTGGSVSTLTIQRTQQEDSAVYLCASSLVRLAGGSTDTQYFGPGTRLTVL.

This clonotype showed up just a few times. The V call is TRBV7-8, the J call TRBJ2-1; D might be TRBD2 (5 bases). Germline V CDR1 and CDR2: SGHVS, FQNEAQ. The CDR3 is made up of 18 amino acids. V was cut by 5 bases and J by 1 base, with 21 bases left in between. CDR3 nucleotide sequence: TGTGCCAGCAGCCCCGACCTGCCGGGGTTCCGGTCCTACAATGAGCAGTTCTTC. Protein: CASSPDLPGFRSYNEQFF.

In its sample, this clonotype was seen once. The rearrangement joins TRBV10-3 to TRBJ1-6, with a tentative D call TRBD1 (5 bases). V was trimmed by 4 bases and J by 6 bases, leaving 13 bases between them. Germline CDR1 is ENHRY and CDR2 is SYGVKD. CDR3 length equals 15 residues. The CDR3 nucleotides are TGTGCCATCAGTGCCAGGGAGGGAGGTAATTCACCCCTCCACTTT. Protein sequence: CAISAREGGNSPLHF.

The rearrangement joins TRBV19 to TRBJ2-3; 9 bases match TRBD1. Germline loops: CDR1 LNHDA, CDR2 SQIVND (reference sequence). With 5 bases clipped from V and 0 bases from J, the junction kept 3 bases outside the gene matches. The CDR3 contains 15 residues. The CDR3 loop is CASSDTGGSTDTQYF. The CDR3, as DNA: TGTGCCAGTAGTGATACAGGGGGCAGCACAGATACGCAGTATTTT. The variable domain in full, with the rest retrieved from reference TRBV19 and TRBJ2-3, is DGGITQSPKYLFRKEGQNVTLSCEQNLNHDAMYWYRQDPGQGLRLIYYSQIVNDFQKGDIAEGYSVSREKKESFPLTVTSAQKNPTAFYLCASSDTGGSTDTQYFGPGTRLTVL.

The chain carries TRBV3-1 and TRBJ2-1, with 10 bases that match TRBD1. The CDR3 consists of 14 residues. CDR1 and CDR2 (germline): LGHDT, YNNKEL (reference sequence). J lost 7 bases, V lost 6 bases, and 6 bases had no gene match. The CDR3 coding sequence is TGTGCCAGCAGGGAGGGACAGGGGTCTAATGAGCAGTTCTTC. Its translation: CASREGQGSNEQFF.

In this sample, this clonotype turned up a few times. The rearrangement links TRBV7-2 to TRBJ2-3; TRBD2 is a possible D gene (5 bases). Trimming stripped 4 bases from V and 1 base from J, with 18 bases between. Germline CDR1 reads SGHTA; CDR2 reads FQGNSA. This CDR3 has 17 amino acids. The CDR3 nucleotides read TGTGCCAGCAGCTCACATACAAGCGTACTAGGCACAGATACGCAGTATTTT. Translation gives CASSSHTSVLGTDTQYF.

This clonotype ranks as medium-sized. V usage is TRBV5-1 and J usage is TRBJ2-1; weak D call: TRBD2 (6 bases). CDR1 is SGHRS and CDR2 is YFSETQ in the germline V gene. The CDR3 totals 15 residues. Trimming shortened V by 1 base and J by 6 bases, and 14 bases separated the two germline ends. The CDR3 here is CASSLFSTAGNEQFF. Written as DNA, the CDR3 is TGCGCCAGCAGCTTGTTCTCGACAGCGGGCAATGAGCAGTTCTTC.

The rearrangement joins TRBV25-1 to TRBJ1-2; D uncertain. V was cut by 5 bases and J by 5 bases, with 18 bases left in between. This CDR3 has 15 residues. Germline V gene lookup returns CDR1 MGHDK and CDR2 SYGVNS. The CDR3 DNA follows: TGTGCCAGCAGTCCGGGATTCGGTCAAGGGTATGGCTACACCTTC. It translates to CASSPGFGQGYGYTF.

The chain links TRBV7-8 to TRBJ1-5; D remains ambiguous. The CDR3 loop spans 16 amino acids. CDR1 is SGHVS, CDR2 FQNEAQ, per germline. V lost 0 bases, J lost 5 bases, and 14 bases lay in between. The CDR3 is CASSLALPRGDQPQHF. The CDR3 DNA reads TGTGCCAGCAGCTTAGCGCTGCCACGGGGAGATCAGCCCCAGCATTTT.

This clonotype was seen a few times. This chain links TRBV20-1 with TRBJ2-5; unclear D gene. CDR3 length: 13 residues. Per the germline V gene, CDR1 is DFQATT and CDR2 is SNEGSKA (reference sequence). V lost 1 base to trimming and J lost 4 bases, with 10 bases between them. The CDR3 DNA sequence: TGCAGTGCTAGAGGGTCAATTGGAGAGACCCAGTACTTC. Protein: CSARGSIGETQYF.

This clonotype was picked up a small number of times. The rearrangement uses TRBV20-1 and TRBJ2-5, with 14 bases lining up with TRBD2. The CDR3 totals 16 residues. Trimming removed 1 base from V and 1 base from J; junction bases left unmatched: 2. Germline values: CDR1 DFQATT, CDR2 SNEGSKA (reference sequence). In DNA form, the CDR3 reads TGCAGTGCTAGAGTGGGGACTAGCGGGGGCCAAGAGACCCAGTACTTC. This gives the protein CSARVGTSGGQETQYF.

The chain is built from TRBV20-1 and TRBJ2-7; 9 bases are a match to TRBD2. The CDR3 has 17 residues. After removal of 0 bases from V and 6 bases from J, the junction contained 15 bases not matched to a gene. The germline V gene has CDR1 DFQATT and CDR2 SNEGSKA (reference sequence). CDR3 bases: TGCAGTGCTAGAGAAGGTGGGCTTAGCGGGAGAAGGGGCGAGCAGTACTTC. Translation gives CSAREGGLSGRRGEQYF.

This clonotype occurred many times. The CDR3 loop is CASSLARGQGDEKLFF. The CDR3 DNA reads as TGTGCCAGCAGCTTAGCGCGCGGACAGGGGGACGAAAAACTGTTTTTT. This rearrangement joins TRBV7-6 to TRBJ1-4, with 10 nucleotides matching TRBD1. Germline V gene data show CDR1 as SGHVS and CDR2 as FNYEAQ. The V gene end was trimmed by 0 bases and the J gene end by 8 bases; junction bases not matched to a gene: 6. CDR3 length equals 16 residues.

This clonotype was found many times. This chain links TRBV12-3 or TRBV12-4 with TRBJ1-1; D not certain. The CDR3 contains 14 residues. The V end lost 6 bases, the J end lost 1 base, and 12 bases lay between the germline ends. CDR3 amino acids: CASRFRRSNTEAFF. CDR3 sequence (DNA): TGTGCCAGCAGATTCAGACGATCGAACACTGAAGCTTTCTTT.

This clonotype was observed a few times. The chain couples TRBV25-1 to TRBJ1-1; D is uncertain. This CDR3 spans 16 amino acids. Germline-derived CDR1 and CDR2 are MGHDK and SYGVNS. V was cut by 0 bases and J by 2 bases, with 13 bases left in between. The CDR3 spells CASSEYGEGINTEAFF. CDR3 in DNA: TGTGCCAGCAGTGAATACGGGGAGGGAATTAACACTGAAGCTTTCTTT.

The chain couples TRBV5-1 to TRBJ1-2; the match to TRBD1 covers 9 bases. Trimming cost V 4 bases and J 2 bases; bases outside gene matches: 12. Germline CDR1 is SGHRS and CDR2 is YFSETQ. CDR3 length: 17 amino acids. The CDR3 DNA is TGCGCCAGCAGCCACGGGACAGGGACCTTTCTAAACTATGGCTACACCTTC. Residues: CASSHGTGTFLNYGYTF.

The chain employs TRBV20-1 and TRBJ1-5; 7 bases are a match to TRBD1. Germline values: CDR1 DFQATT, CDR2 SNEGSKA (reference sequence). Trimming cost V 5 bases and J 4 bases; bases outside gene matches: 8. CDR3 size: 14 residues. This CDR3 reads CSAVPGGPNQPQHF. The CDR3 bases are TGCAGTGCTGTTCCAGGGGGACCGAATCAGCCCCAGCATTTT.

In its sample, this clonotype was seen many times. The chain carries TRBV30 and TRBJ2-5; 7 bases align to TRBD1. Germline V lookup: CDR1 GTSNPN, CDR2 SVGIG (reference sequence). Trimming at V came to 0 bases and at J to 5 bases, leaving 0 bases not matched to a gene. CDR3 length: 12 amino acids. Here the CDR3 reads CAWSVQGETQYF. The CDR3 DNA is TGTGCCTGGAGTGTACAGGGGGAGACCCAGTACTTC.

The chain links TRBV25-1 to TRBJ2-5, with D possibly being TRBD1 (7 bases). The CDR3 consists of 13 residues. Trimming removed 7 bases from V and 2 bases from J, with 11 bases in between. CDR1 is MGHDK, CDR2 SYGVNS, per germline. DNA for the CDR3: TGTGCCAGCACAGGGGGAGGTCAAGAGACCCAGTACTTC. This encodes CASTGGGQETQYF.

This chain joins TRBV6-6 and TRBJ2-1, with D perhaps matching TRBD2 (6 bases). Trimming pared 0 bases from V and 9 bases from J, leaving 12 bases between. This CDR3 contains 14 residues. From germline, CDR1 is MNHNY and CDR2 SVGAGI (reference sequence). For the CDR3, the DNA is TGTGCCAGCAGTTACTCGATGGGGGGAGGTGAGCAGTTCTTC. Its protein is CASSYSMGGGEQFF.

This chain links TRBV7-6 with TRBJ2-2; weak D call: TRBD1 (5 bases). The CDR3 has 14 amino acids. Germline lookup yields CDR1 SGHVS and CDR2 FNYEAQ. V was cut by 5 bases and J by 2 bases, with 9 bases left in between. The CDR3 DNA is TGTGCCAGCAGCGGCGACAGAAACACCGGGGAGCTGTTTTTT. This translates into CASSGDRNTGELFF. Full variable domain (remainder filled in from reference TRBV7-6 and TRBJ2-2): GAGVSQSPRYKVTKRGQDVALRCDPISGHVSLYWYRQALGQGPEFLTYFNYEAQQDKSGLPNDRFSAERPEGSISTLTIQRTEQRDSAMYRCASSGDRNTGELFFGEGSRLTVL.

The J gene is TRBJ1-1, the V gene TRBV7-9; no clear D. Germline V lookup: CDR1 SEHNR, CDR2 FQNEAQ (reference sequence). With 4 bases removed from V and 8 bases from J, the gap between germline ends came to 8 bases. CDR3 size: 11 residues. The chain's CDR3 is CASSSSLEAFF. The CDR3 DNA follows: TGTGCCAGCAGCTCCTCTTTAGAAGCTTTCTTT.